The source of this TCR beta chain is a study of cytomegalovirus exposure and HLA in healthy donors. General study findings and limits: Many donors carried some public TCRs, although rarity characterized most TCR sequences.

The CDR3 loop spans 14 amino acids. CDR1 is SGHTA, CDR2 FQGNSA, per germline. V lost 1 base and J lost 1, with 7 bases in between. The primer mix had 60 Vbeta and 13 Jbeta primers. In the original analysis: There were around 78 million unique TCR beta chains by a later count, and around 10 million of them were shared. Using immunoSEQ multiplex PCR, the repertoire was profiled, and TCRdb retains in-frame clones only, with some absent. V and J calls and clone size are given by that table; D and trimming were obtained from the DNA. The table includes fewer than 250,000 clones, 76% detected once. About this clone: Its antigen is not identified.

Sequenced: PBMCs. The clonotype was recovered from a man between 18 and 35 years old in good health and CMV-seronegative. V is TRBV7-2 and J is TRBJ2-5; the D gene is possibly TRBD1 (5 bases). CDR3 in amino acids: CASSLVGVQETQYF. The CDR3 DNA reads TGTGCCAGCAGCTTAGTAGGGGTCCAAGAGACCCAGTACTTC.